This T cell receptor beta chain was captured in a study of pediatric ulcerative colitis. Clones were sequenced by immunoSEQ multiplex PCR, and TCRdb holds only the in-frame ones, with some missing. The table lists over 10,000 clones, over 60% of them singletons, with 4.5% in the top ten. One to two pinch biopsies were taken from the rectum during colonoscopy. The sequenced sample consisted of gut tissue. This clonotype was sampled from a boy aged 10-17 years who was a control in a study of pediatric ulcerative colitis.

In nucleotides, the CDR3 is TGTGCCAGCAGCTTTGGACAGGGAGTTTTGGGCTATGGCTACACCTTC. Amino acid sequence: CASSFGQGVLGYGYTF. V usage is TRBV5-6 and J usage is TRBJ1-2; TRBD1 aligns across 8 bases. Germline CDR1 reads SGHDT; CDR2 reads YYEEEE. J gave up 4 bases and V 2 bases, and 10 bases lay outside the gene matches. The CDR3 sequence is 16 residues long. The variable domain in full, completed from reference TRBV5-6 and TRBJ1-2, reads DAGVTQSPTHLIKTRGQQVTLRCSPKSGHDTVSWYQQALGQGPQFIFQYYEEEERQRGNFPDRFSGHQFPNYSSELNVNALLLGDSALYLCASSFGQGVLGYGYTFGSGTRLTVV.